This is a list of T cell receptor beta chains from one sample in a study of shared clonotypes between healthy human individuals. Sequencing was performed with immunoSEQ multiplex PCR; in TCRdb, only in-frame clones are kept and a portion is missing. The table records around 500,000 clones, roughly 80% of them present only once. The sample comprised PBMCs. The receptors here all came from a middle-aged woman in good health. Some clones in this sample may be carry-over from other donors' samples. Each CDR3 is given with its conserved first and last residue. D genes are given only for firm matches. Clone size is not always given. Where it is, it says once, few, many or a class for expanded clones.

CAWRGVSSYNEQFF TGTGCCTGGAGGGGGGTTAGCTCCTACAATGAGCAGTTCTTC TRBV30 - - TRBJ2-1
CASSYSTGPGQPQHF TGTGCCAGCAGTTACTCGACAGGGCCGGGTCAGCCCCAGCATTTT TRBV6-6 TRBD1 - TRBJ1-5
CASSQVHGSGSRAYEQYF TGTGCCAGTAGCCAAGTCCATGGTAGCGGGAGCAGGGCCTACGAGCAGTACTTC TRBV19 TRBD2 - TRBJ2-7
CSGTGQGLIETQYF TGCAGCGGAACGGGACAGGGGCTAATAGAGACCCAGTACTTC TRBV29-1 TRBD1 once TRBJ2-5
CASSPRASGVF TGTGCCAGCAGCCCCAGGGCTAGCGGGGTCTTC TRBV2 TRBD2 - TRBJ2-1
CASSSTVNTEAFF TGTGCCAGCAGCAGCACGGTGAACACTGAAGCTTTCTTT TRBV5-6 - once TRBJ1-1
CASSPGTTNTGELFF TGTGCCAGCTCCCCAGGGACAACGAACACCGGGGAGCTGTTTTTT TRBV18 - - TRBJ2-2
CASSLARENTEAFF TGTGCCAGCAGCTTAGCGCGGGAGAACACTGAAGCTTTCTTT TRBV7-9 - - TRBJ1-1
CASRAPGQGYNEQFF TGTGCCAGCAGGGCTCCGGGACAGGGTTACAATGAGCAGTTCTTC TRBV9 TRBD1 - TRBJ2-1
CASSLSELAGALSEQFF TGTGCCAGCAGTTTATCGGAACTAGCGGGAGCGTTAAGTGAGCAGTTCTTC TRBV28 TRBD2 - TRBJ2-1
CASSSLTGTEAFF TGTGCCAGCAGCTCATTGACAGGGACCGAAGCTTTCTTT TRBV5-4 TRBD1 - TRBJ1-1
CASSQGGGSSYEQYF TGTGCCAGCAGCCAAGGCGGGGGTAGCTCCTACGAGCAGTACTTC TRBV4-2 TRBD2 - TRBJ2-7
CASSFDRGKYNEQFF TGTGCCAGCAGCTTTGACAGGGGAAAATACAATGAGCAGTTCTTC TRBV7-2 TRBD1 - TRBJ2-1
CASSTGLADTDTQYF TGTGCCAGCAGCACCGGACTAGCGGACACAGATACGCAGTATTTT TRBV9 TRBD2 - TRBJ2-3
CASSPTTSTDTQYF TGTGCCAGCAGCCCTACTACGAGCACAGATACGCAGTATTTT TRBV7-2 - few TRBJ2-3
CASSLEIAGTDTQYF TGCGCCAGCAGCTTGGAAATAGCCGGCACAGATACGCAGTATTTT TRBV5-1 - - TRBJ2-3
CVSSPPGTGYSEQYF TGTGTCAGCTCACCCCCCGGGACAGGGTATTCCGAGCAGTACTTC TRBV18 TRBD1 - TRBJ2-7
CASSLLGSAGYEQYF TGTGCCAGCAGTTTATTGGGGAGCGCGGGATACGAGCAGTACTTC TRBV27 - few TRBJ2-7
CAARQGANEKLFF TGTGCCGCACGACAGGGGGCTAATGAAAAACTGTTTTTT TRBV10-3 TRBD1 - TRBJ1-4
CASSEARSSTDTQYF TGTGCCAGCAGTGAAGCGCGTAGTAGCACAGATACGCAGTATTTT TRBV6-1 - once TRBJ2-3
CASSLKQETQYF TGTGCCAGCAGCTTAAAACAAGAGACCCAGTACTTC TRBV7-2 - - TRBJ2-5
CASSKALEIGGIPGNTEAFF TGTGCCAGCAGCAAAGCGCTCGAGATCGGGGGGATCCCCGGGAACACTGAAGCTTTCTTT TRBV21-1 - - TRBJ1-1
CASGASATRDGNIQYF TGTGCCAGCGGAGCCTCGGCTACCAGGGACGGAAACATTCAGTACTTC TRBV7-2 - - TRBJ2-4
CASNPAGGTGELFF TGCGCCAGCAATCCAGCGGGAGGGACCGGGGAGCTGTTTTTT TRBV10-2 TRBD2 - TRBJ2-2
CASSPAGRLSYEQYF TGTGCCAGCAGTCCCGCAGGGAGGTTGTCCTACGAGCAGTACTTC TRBV28 - - TRBJ2-7
CASSARQVGTEAFF TGCGCCAGCAGCGCTAGACAGGTCGGCACTGAAGCTTTCTTT TRBV5-1 - once TRBJ1-1
CASTPGTSGTDTQYF TGTGCCAGCACCCCCGGGACTAGCGGCACAGATACGCAGTATTTT TRBV11-2 TRBD2 - TRBJ2-3
CASSPPGQALNQPQHF TGTGCCAGTAGTCCCCCGGGACAGGCCCTCAATCAGCCCCAGCATTTT TRBV19 TRBD1 - TRBJ1-5
CASSGTGGDEQYF TGTGCCAGCAGCGGAACAGGGGGAGACGAGCAGTACTTC TRBV21-1 - - TRBJ2-7
CASSYVNTGELFF TGTGCCAGCAGTTACGTGAACACCGGGGAGCTGTTTTTT TRBV6-6 - - TRBJ2-2
CASSAAGAPNNEQFF TGTGCCAGCAGCGCCGCGGGAGCGCCCAACAATGAGCAGTTCTTC TRBV9 TRBD2 many TRBJ2-1
CASSPTTNTGELFF TGTGCCAGCTCACCAACTACGAACACCGGGGAGCTGTTTTTT TRBV18 - - TRBJ2-2
CATSRNLQMGYLDEQFF TGTGCCACCAGCAGAAACCTCCAGATGGGGTACTTGGATGAGCAGTTCTTC TRBV15 - - TRBJ2-1
CASSTDRGSTEAFF TGTGCCAGCAGTACCGACAGGGGGTCCACTGAAGCTTTCTTT TRBV6-5 TRBD1 many TRBJ1-1
CASSRGDGTYEQYF TGTGCCAGCTCACGCGGGGACGGGACCTACGAGCAGTACTTC TRBV18 - - TRBJ2-7
CASSPSKLAELYEQYF TGTGCCAGCAGTCCTTCGAAACTAGCGGAACTCTACGAGCAGTACTTC TRBV28 TRBD2 once TRBJ2-7
CAWSARDPRETQYF TGTGCCTGGAGTGCCCGGGACCCTCGAGAGACCCAGTACTTC TRBV30 - - TRBJ2-5
CASVGGRIPYEQYF TGTGCCAGCGTGGGCGGGAGAATCCCATACGAGCAGTACTTC TRBV28 TRBD2 once TRBJ2-7
CASSLGGSRYEQYF TGTGCCAGCAGCTTAGGAGGGAGCAGGTACGAGCAGTACTTC TRBV7-9 - - TRBJ2-7
CASSPERFHEQYF TGTGCCAGCTCACCCGAGAGGTTCCACGAGCAGTACTTC TRBV18 - - TRBJ2-7
CASSLSGEVYGYTF TGCGCCAGCAGCTTGAGTGGGGAGGTCTATGGCTACACCTTC TRBV5-1 - - TRBJ1-2
CASRSSGSRTYEQYF TGTGCCAGCAGAAGTAGCGGGAGTAGGACCTACGAGCAGTACTTC TRBV6-6 TRBD2 - TRBJ2-7